Sequencing of this T cell receptor beta chain was carried out in a study of blood T cell dynamics during melanoma immunotherapy. This CDR3 has 13 amino acids. V shed 3 bases and J shed 7 bases, with 12 bases lying between them. Germline V lookup: CDR1 SNHLY, CDR2 FYNNEI. Profiling relied on immunoSEQ multiplex PCR, and the TCRdb table lists in-frame clones only, not all of them. The sample records some 6,000 clones, roughly 84% being singletons. Indicated time point: week 3, after first cycle of checkpoint inhibitor. J is TRBJ1-2 and V is TRBV2, with unresolved D. Specimen: blood, collected from a patient treated with checkpoint blockade. This TCR derives from a human donor with melanoma. The CDR3 is CASSEVGNPGYTF. The CDR3 region has the DNA TGTGCCAGCAGTGAGGTCGGCAATCCTGGCTACACCTTC.